Listed below are T cell receptor beta chains from one sample, sequenced in a study of shared clonotypes between healthy human individuals. The repertoire was sequenced with immunoSEQ multiplex PCR; TCRdb's copy has only in-frame clones and lacks some. The sample carries 2 million to 2.5 million clones, around 90% recorded once. Sequenced sample: naive CD4+ T cells from PBMCs. The receptor set was obtained from a man between 18 and 35 years old in good health. Some clones in this sample may be carry-over from other donors' samples. Both conserved end residues are part of each CDR3. D genes are given only for firm matches. Size values are once, few and many counts, or a class for expanded clones, and some rows have none.

abundance: -
v_gene: TRBV4-2
d_gene: -
j_gene: TRBJ2-7
CDR3nt: TGTGCCAGCAGCCAAGACGGAGGATGGAGGGACCTAGAACACGAGCAGTACTTC
CDR3aa: CASSQDGGWRDLEHEQYF

abundance: -
v_gene: TRBV4-1
d_gene: TRBD2
j_gene: TRBJ2-2
CDR3nt: TGCGCCAGCAGCCGTGTAGCGGGAACGAACACCGGGGAGCTGTTTTTT
CDR3aa: CASSRVAGTNTGELFF

abundance: -
v_gene: TRBV5-1
d_gene: TRBD2
j_gene: TRBJ2-3
CDR3nt: TGCGCCAGCAGCGAGGGGACTAGCGGGGGGAGCACAGATACGCAGTATTTT
CDR3aa: CASSEGTSGGSTDTQYF

abundance: -
v_gene: TRBV7-3
d_gene: -
j_gene: TRBJ2-3
CDR3nt: TGTGCCAGCAGCTTAATCCCGGGTAGCCCAGATACGCAGTATTTT
CDR3aa: CASSLIPGSPDTQYF

abundance: -
v_gene: TRBV9
d_gene: -
j_gene: TRBJ1-1
CDR3nt: TGTGCCAGCAGCGTATGGCCAGGGTCGGGCACTGAAGCTTTCTTT
CDR3aa: CASSVWPGSGTEAFF

abundance: once
v_gene: TRBV27
d_gene: TRBD2
j_gene: TRBJ2-3
CDR3nt: TGTGCCAGCAGTCGGGCGGGAGGGAGAGATACGCAGTATTTT
CDR3aa: CASSRAGGRDTQYF

abundance: -
v_gene: TRBV11-2
d_gene: -
j_gene: TRBJ2-1
CDR3nt: TGTGCCAGCAGCCCTGGGGCCACAGGTGGCTACAATGAGCAGTTCTTC
CDR3aa: CASSPGATGGYNEQFF

abundance: -
v_gene: TRBV7-9
d_gene: TRBD1
j_gene: TRBJ1-4
CDR3nt: TGTGCCAGCAGCCCGACAGGGATGGGTGAAAAACTGTTTTTT
CDR3aa: CASSPTGMGEKLFF

abundance: -
v_gene: TRBV6-5
d_gene: TRBD2
j_gene: TRBJ2-7
CDR3nt: TGTGCCAGCAGAGAGCGGGAGGCACCCTACGAGCAGTACTTC
CDR3aa: CASREREAPYEQYF

abundance: -
v_gene: TRBV18
d_gene: -
j_gene: TRBJ1-1
CDR3nt: TGTGCCAGCTCACCTGAGGGGGGTTCCACCCCGGTTGCTTTCTTT
CDR3aa: CASSPEGGSTPVAFF

abundance: -
v_gene: TRBV9
d_gene: -
j_gene: TRBJ1-5
CDR3nt: TGTGCCAGCAGCGTTGGCAGTTATAGCAATCAGCCCCAGCATTTT
CDR3aa: CASSVGSYSNQPQHF

abundance: -
v_gene: TRBV15
d_gene: -
j_gene: TRBJ1-2
CDR3nt: TGTGCCACCAGCAGAGATCGAGCCAACTATGGCTACACCTTC
CDR3aa: CATSRDRANYGYTF

abundance: -
v_gene: TRBV5-5
d_gene: -
j_gene: TRBJ2-4
CDR3nt: TGTGCCAGCAGCTTTTCTGGCCTGGAAAACATTCAGTACTTC
CDR3aa: CASSFSGLENIQYF

abundance: -
v_gene: TRBV4-3
d_gene: -
j_gene: TRBJ1-5
CDR3nt: TGCGCCAGCAGCCAAGAGACAGGTCAGTGGCCCCAGCATTTT
CDR3aa: CASSQETGQWPQHF

abundance: -
v_gene: TRBV9
d_gene: TRBD1
j_gene: TRBJ1-1
CDR3nt: TGTGCCAGCAGCGTAGAACCGACAGGGAGCACTGAAGCTTTCTTT
CDR3aa: CASSVEPTGSTEAFF

abundance: -
v_gene: TRBV28
d_gene: -
j_gene: TRBJ2-5
CDR3nt: TGTGCCAGCAGTTCCCTGACCCAGTACTTC
CDR3aa: CASSSLTQYF

abundance: -
v_gene: TRBV5-1
d_gene: -
j_gene: TRBJ1-1
CDR3nt: TGCGCCAGCAGCTCCCAGAGGGACACTGAAGCTTTCTTT
CDR3aa: CASSSQRDTEAFF

abundance: -
v_gene: TRBV5-1
d_gene: -
j_gene: TRBJ1-3
CDR3nt: TGCGCCAGCAGCAGTAACTCTGGAAACACCATATATTTT
CDR3aa: CASSSNSGNTIYF

abundance: -
v_gene: TRBV18
d_gene: -
j_gene: TRBJ2-7
CDR3nt: TGTGCCAGCTCACCCTTAGGTCTACAGATCGGGGATCACGAGCAGTACTTC
CDR3aa: CASSPLGLQIGDHEQYF

abundance: -
v_gene: TRBV7-9
d_gene: -
j_gene: TRBJ1-1
CDR3nt: TGTGCCAGCAGCTTATCTGTGGTGGGGGGGGTCACTGAAGCTTTCTTT
CDR3aa: CASSLSVVGGVTEAFF

abundance: few
v_gene: TRBV7-2
d_gene: -
j_gene: TRBJ1-1
CDR3nt: TGTGCCAGCAGCTTAGCCAGGGGTACTGAAGCTTTCTTT
CDR3aa: CASSLARGTEAFF

abundance: -
v_gene: TRBV10-3
d_gene: TRBD2
j_gene: TRBJ2-5
CDR3nt: TGTGCCATCAGTGGGACTAGCGGGAGAGAGACCCAGTACTTC
CDR3aa: CAISGTSGRETQYF